Below, one TCR beta chain is given with its context. The table lists this clonotype with many counts. Its specific antigen is unknown. No base qualities exist here, and no much larger clone lies one base off it. This record belongs to a study of regulatory T cells in long-lasting Graves disease (dated by TCRdb to the early 2020s). Regarding the research as a whole: Patients with newly diagnosed Graves' disease had been on antithyroid drugs for under 3 months. Patients with persistent Graves' disease were compared with patients with newly diagnosed Graves' disease using TCR sequencing and RNA sequencing of peripheral blood. The study was conducted in China and was registered as a clinical trial. A total of 35 or so samples were covered by TCR sequencing, comprising approximately 13 persistent and around 20 newly diagnosed Graves' disease patients. Here is what the overall study found, with its caveats: A larger number of public clonotypes was shared among persistent patients (over 2,500) than among newly diagnosed patients (around 970). Only the TCR beta chain was sequenced and analyzed. The study examined only peripheral blood because the primary lesion, thyroid tissue, could not be accessed. Persistent Graves' disease patients showed lower TCR Shannon entropy and fewer highly expanded clones than newly diagnosed patients, suggesting clonal expansion. TRBV28, TRBJ1-2 and TRBJ2-5 were preferentially used in persistent disease, while TRBV20-1 and TRBJ2-1 were favored in newly diagnosed disease. As a limitation, the authors acknowledged that the small sample size may reduce accuracy.

The time point label here, explained by the study, means: newly diagnosed GD, antithyroid drugs for less than 3 months. For both TCR sequencing and RNA sequencing, RNA was extracted from PBMCs using TRIzol. The diagnosis of Graves' disease was made according to American Thyroid Association guidelines. Patients for the study were recruited at an endocrinology department in Xi'an, China. Each patient gave about 10 milliliters of peripheral blood, collected in an EDTA anticoagulant tube. Ficoll Paque Plus density gradient separation was used to isolate PBMCs, and no additional T cell sorting was done. RNA quality was checked with an Agilent 2100 Bioanalyzer and agarose gel, and concentration with a NanoDrop 2000. The germline ends are 12 bases apart after V is trimmed by 6 bases and J by 0 bases. As encoded in the germline V gene (reference sequence), CDR1 is LNHDA while CDR2 is SQIVND. The CDR3 runs 15 amino acids, cysteine and phenylalanine included. Only the CDR3 portion is preserved as DNA: 45 bases, with reading frame beginning at the first base.

The library relied on multiplex PCR. The sequencer was an Illumina HiSeq 4000. TCR beta libraries were built with iRepertoire HTBI primers and Arm-PCR amplification of CDR3 regions. Before sequencing, the PCR products underwent gel purification. As for the original processing: A total of roughly 58 TRBV and about 13 TRBJ segments were identified across samples and were used for gene usage analysis of CDR3 amino acid clonotypes. Filtered high-quality paired reads were merged into contigs using COPE and FqMerger. BLAST was used to align contigs to IMGT TRBV, TRBD and TRBJ reference genes, with CDR3 defined following IMGT. Any clonotype with a frequency above 0.1% was classified as a highly expanded clone. Repertoire diversity was measured by Shannon entropy, and V-J evenness by the Gini coefficient. A clonotype found in more than one individual was treated as public. TCRdb reprocessed the public reads (quality trimming at Q25 with fastp, clone calling with MiXCR) and kept in-frame beta chains. Rows are unified per CDR3 protein, each entry keeping the most common DNA and genes. V and J calls and clone size were set by TCRdb, not the authors. The sample profile shows 410,000 or so distinct CDR3 sequences; around 14% of them were found once. Clones ranked in the top ten supply roughly a sixth of the sample.

These sequences were also reported in another study, on T cells in Graves' hyperthyroidism and ophthalmopathy. That second publication adds: Stable Graves' hyperthyroidism was defined as no progression to ophthalmopathy during 18 months of follow-up. Hyperthyroidism patients were aged 18 to 65 years and newly diagnosed, with disease duration of less than 2 months. Exclusion was applied to patients with uncontrolled infections, other autoimmune diseases, pregnancy or lactation. Clinical symptoms, serum thyroxine and TRAb, thyroid ultrasound, and orbital computed tomography formed the basis for the diagnoses. A first-round RT-PCR of the TCR CDR3 used the HTBI primer set with the Qiagen OneStep RT-PCR kit. Blood samples also contained most of the expanded thyroid clonotypes (frequency above 0.001), which suggests that blood repertoires may reflect thyroid immune responses. Ophthalmopathy was separated from stable hyperthyroidism by a 13 V-J signature model, with approximately 89% sensitivity and about 84% specificity obtained in cross-validation and 80%/75% obtained in testing. In validation, the model predicted progression to ophthalmopathy with about 71% sensitivity and 72% to 85% specificity, a median of roughly seven months before onset. To identify TCR V-J signatures that set the groups apart, the researchers used a discovery cohort of 100 patients, made up of about 44 with Graves' ophthalmopathy and about 59 with stable Graves' hyperthyroidism. Prospective prediction of ophthalmopathy was tested in an independent validation cohort of about 19 hyperthyroidism patients and 15 to 17 patients who later progressed to ophthalmopathy. The 75 to 100 discovery patients were randomly divided into training and test sets at a 7:3 ratio. The study also compared thyroid tissue and blood T-cell repertoires from more than five Graves' hyperthyroidism patients. Once sampling was done, hyperthyroidism patients were given methimazole at a starting dose of 30 mg daily, whereas ophthalmopathy patients were given high-dose intravenous methylprednisolone. Libraries were constructed in a second round of multiplex PCR, after which size selection and purification were carried out. Sequencing of the libraries was done on an Illumina HiSeq2000 using paired-end 100 bp reads. SOAPnuke was used to process the raw data, removing reads that contained adapters or uncalled bases, had a mean Phred below 15, or lacked an exact match to the constant primer or identifier. COPE v1.2.5 was used to merge high-quality paired reads, and clonotypes were defined as unique nucleotide sequences. MiTCR v1.1 was used to align clonotypes to the IMGT TRBV, TRBD and TRBJ reference segments. Only V-J combinations with frequency above 0.0001, covering approximately 99% of repertoires, were analysed. A TCS score was defined as the ratio between F50 (clonal expansion) and ExV (chaos), using BLOSUM62-based TCRdist between CDR3 peptides within each V-J. Welch's t-statistics and random forest reduced roughly 500 V-J features to fewer than 15, which were used in a naive Bayes classifier (R e1071). Sample size was not statistically predetermined, and blinding of investigators to group allocation was not performed. TCR Vbeta CDR3 sequencing of roughly 140 peripheral blood samples (43 ophthalmopathy, 70 to 85 hyperthyroidism and approximately 17 progressor patients) is reported in the paper.

The TCR originated in a woman under 40 with Graves disease. Donor details come from another sample of the same person, matched by shared clones. This chain joins TRBV19 to TRBJ2-1, with the D assignment possibly TRBD1 or TRBD2, given 5 matching bases for each. Sequenced material: peripheral blood mononuclear cells (PBMCs), taken at new diagnosis, from a patient treated with antithyroid drugs. The CDR3 protein sequence reads: CASSEGRHSYNEQFF. The DNA reads TGTGCCAGTAGCGAGGGACGGCACTCCTACAATGAGCAGTTCTTC.